This TCR beta chain was observed in a study of T cell responses to AZD1222 COVID-19 vaccine. The data were produced by immunoSEQ multiplex PCR, yet TCRdb's version contains in-frame clones alone and is incomplete. The sample lists 92,000 or so clones; about 91% were seen once. The study, taken as a whole, reports: With dominance at 160-218 and 743-854, vaccine-associated CD4 TCRs spanned spike. Nearly half of unique spike-specific TCRs reportedly avoided B.1.351 and B.1.1.7 mutated regions. Repertoire sampling happened only post peak T cell response.

Germline values: CDR1 SGHAT, CDR2 FQNNGV. Trimming took off 6 bases at V and 0 bases at J, with 8 bases between the two ends. The CDR3 totals 13 residues. The table lists this clone with a few counts. Its specificity is unknown. This specimen consisted of peripheral blood, obtained 28 days after the second AZD1222 dose. This TCR was recovered from an adult who received the AZD1222 COVID-19 vaccine. The chain links TRBV11-2 to TRBJ1-1; D gene ambiguous. For the CDR3, the DNA is TGTGCCAGCAGGCCGGGAATGAACACTGAAGCTTTCTTT. Translating gives CASRPGMNTEAFF.